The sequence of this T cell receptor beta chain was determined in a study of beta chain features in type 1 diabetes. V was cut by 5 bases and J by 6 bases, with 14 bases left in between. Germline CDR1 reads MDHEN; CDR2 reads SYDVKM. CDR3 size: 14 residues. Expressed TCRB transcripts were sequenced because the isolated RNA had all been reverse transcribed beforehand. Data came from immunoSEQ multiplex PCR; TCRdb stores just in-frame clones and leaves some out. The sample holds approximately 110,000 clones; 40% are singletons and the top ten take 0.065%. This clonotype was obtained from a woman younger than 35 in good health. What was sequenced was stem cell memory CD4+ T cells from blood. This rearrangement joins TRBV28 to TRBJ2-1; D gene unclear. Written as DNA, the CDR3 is TGTGCCAGCAGTCTCCCCGGCAGGCGCAATGAGCAGTTCTTC. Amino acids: CASSLPGRRNEQFF.